This T cell receptor (beta chain) was captured in a study of regulatory T cells in long-lasting Graves disease. Study overall: For a period under 3 months, newly diagnosed Graves' patients had taken antithyroid drugs.

The CDR3 extends over 15 amino acids. Regarding this clonotype: What it binds is not known. The junction and the germline gene differ at one end; a read error may be behind it.

Described time point: newly diagnosed GD, antithyroid drugs for less than 3 months. Extracted RNA from PBMCs served as the source of the TCR library. American Thyroid Association guidelines served as the basis for diagnosing Graves' disease. Broader study findings: TRBV28 was favored in persistent disease, as were TRBJ1-2 and TRBJ2-5.

Investigators prepared the TCR beta libraries by applying iRepertoire HTBI primers and Arm-PCR of CDR3 regions. TCRdb used MiXCR to reprocess the multiplex PCR reads, holding one entry per CDR3 protein. Among about 620,000 distinct CDR3 sequences, 16% were seen once, and the ten largest hold roughly 18%. The data were also submitted as part of a second study, on T cells in Graves' hyperthyroidism and ophthalmopathy. From that report: Every diagnosis used clinical symptoms, serum thyroxine and TRAb, thyroid ultrasound and orbital computed tomography.

The chain couples TRBV12-3 or TRBV12-4 to TRBJ1-6; D might be TRBD1 (5 bases). This sequence originates from a woman between 25 and 40 years old with Graves disease. Source: peripheral blood mononuclear cells (PBMCs), taken at new diagnosis, from a patient treated with antithyroid drugs. CDR3 region: CASTRAWGHNPPLHF. In DNA form, the CDR3 reads TGTGCCAGCACCCGGGCGTGGGGCCATAATCCACCCCTCCACTTT.